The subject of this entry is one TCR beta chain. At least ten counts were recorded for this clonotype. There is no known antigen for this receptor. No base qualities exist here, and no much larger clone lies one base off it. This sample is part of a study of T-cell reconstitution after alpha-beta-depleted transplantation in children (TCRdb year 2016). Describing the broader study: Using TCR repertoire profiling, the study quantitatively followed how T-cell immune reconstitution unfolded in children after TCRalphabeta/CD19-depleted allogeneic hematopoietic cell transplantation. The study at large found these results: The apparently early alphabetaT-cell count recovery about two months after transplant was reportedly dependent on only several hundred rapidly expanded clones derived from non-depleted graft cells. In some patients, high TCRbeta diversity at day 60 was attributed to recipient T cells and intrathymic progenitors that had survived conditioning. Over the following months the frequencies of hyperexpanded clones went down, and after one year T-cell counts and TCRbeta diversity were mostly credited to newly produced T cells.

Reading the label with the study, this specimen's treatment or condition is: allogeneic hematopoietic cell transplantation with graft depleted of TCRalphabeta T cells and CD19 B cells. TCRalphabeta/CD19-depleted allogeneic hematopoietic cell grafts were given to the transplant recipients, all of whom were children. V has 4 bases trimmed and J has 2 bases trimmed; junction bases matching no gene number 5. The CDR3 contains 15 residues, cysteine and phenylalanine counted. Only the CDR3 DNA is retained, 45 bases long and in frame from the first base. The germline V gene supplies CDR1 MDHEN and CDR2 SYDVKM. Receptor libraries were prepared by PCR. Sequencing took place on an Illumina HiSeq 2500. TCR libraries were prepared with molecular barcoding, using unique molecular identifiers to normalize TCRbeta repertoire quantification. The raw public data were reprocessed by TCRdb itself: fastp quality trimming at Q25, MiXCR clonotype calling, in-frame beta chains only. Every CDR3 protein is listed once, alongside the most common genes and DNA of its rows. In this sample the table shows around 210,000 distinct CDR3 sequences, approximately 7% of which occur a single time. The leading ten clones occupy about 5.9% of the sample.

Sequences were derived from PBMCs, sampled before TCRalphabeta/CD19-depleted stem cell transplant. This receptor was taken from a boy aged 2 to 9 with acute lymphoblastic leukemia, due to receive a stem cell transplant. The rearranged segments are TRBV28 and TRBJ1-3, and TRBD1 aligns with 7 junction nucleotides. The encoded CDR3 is CASSSTGDPGNTIYF. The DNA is TGTGCCAGCAGTTCCACAGGGGACCCTGGAAACACCATATATTTT.